This TCR beta chain was recovered during a study of cytomegalovirus exposure and HLA in healthy donors. The donors were part of the validation cohort, which consisted of about 130 subjects and was separate from the first cohort of hundreds of subjects. Data came from immunoSEQ multiplex PCR; TCRdb stores just in-frame clones and leaves some out. This sample yields about 54,000 clones, of which approximately 90% are seen a single time; roughly 8.4% belongs to the top ten. A word on this clone: Its target is unknown.

Per the germline V gene, CDR1 is LNHDA and CDR2 is SQIVND (reference sequence). Trimming took 7 bases from V and 7 from J; bases not matched to a gene: 14. The CDR3 contains 15 residues. Study-wide results and caveats: Reported results showed that the classifier diagnosed cytomegalovirus status with high specificity and sensitivity. It was found in a later analysis that first-cohort TCR clusters tended to co-occur in the roughly 120 validation repertoires.

Material: PBMCs. The V call is TRBV19, the J call TRBJ1-2; 8 bases fit TRBD1. The receptor was derived from a woman aged 18-29 years in good health and CMV-seropositive. The CDR3 DNA reads TGTGCCAGTAAATTCGTACCGGACAGGGACATTGGCTACACCTTC. It yields the protein CASKFVPDRDIGYTF.